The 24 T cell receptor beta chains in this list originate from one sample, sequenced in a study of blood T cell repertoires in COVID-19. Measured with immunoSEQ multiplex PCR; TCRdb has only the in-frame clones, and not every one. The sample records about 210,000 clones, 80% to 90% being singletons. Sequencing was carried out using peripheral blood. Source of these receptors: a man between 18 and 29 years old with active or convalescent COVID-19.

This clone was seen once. The CDR3 coding sequence is TGTGCCAGCAGTCCCCAGCGGGAGATTGATCCCGGGGAGCTGTTTTTT. Translated: CASSPQREIDPGELFF. The V and J genes are TRBV6-2 or TRBV6-3 and TRBJ2-2; 8 bases align to TRBD2. CDR1 is MNHEY, CDR2 SVGEGT, per germline. V lost 5 bases and J lost 6; bases outside the gene matches: 11. The CDR3 has 16 amino acids.

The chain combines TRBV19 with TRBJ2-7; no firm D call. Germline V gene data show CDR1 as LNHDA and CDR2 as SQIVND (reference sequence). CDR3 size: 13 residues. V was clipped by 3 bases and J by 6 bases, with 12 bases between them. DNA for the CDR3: TGTGCCAGTAGTATGAGTTCCCAAAGCGAGCAGTACTTC. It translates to CASSMSSQSEQYF.

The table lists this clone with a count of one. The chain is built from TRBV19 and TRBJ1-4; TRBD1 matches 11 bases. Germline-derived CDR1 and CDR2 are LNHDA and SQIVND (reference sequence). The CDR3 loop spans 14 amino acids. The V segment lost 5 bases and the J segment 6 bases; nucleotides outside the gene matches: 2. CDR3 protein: CASSAGQGDEKLFF. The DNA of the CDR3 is TGTGCCAGTAGTGCGGGACAGGGGGATGAAAAACTGTTTTTT.

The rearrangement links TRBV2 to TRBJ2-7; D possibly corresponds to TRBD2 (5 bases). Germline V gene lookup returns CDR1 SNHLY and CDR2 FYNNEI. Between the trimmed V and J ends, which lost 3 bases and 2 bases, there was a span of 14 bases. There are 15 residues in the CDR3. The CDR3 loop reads CASSDPPGVTYEQYF. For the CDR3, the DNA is TGTGCCAGCAGTGACCCGCCCGGGGTAACCTACGAGCAGTACTTC.

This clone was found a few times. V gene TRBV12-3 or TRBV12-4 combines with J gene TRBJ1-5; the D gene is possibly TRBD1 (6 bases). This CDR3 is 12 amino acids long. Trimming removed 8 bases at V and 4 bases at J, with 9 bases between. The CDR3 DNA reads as TGTGCCAGCCTTAGGGGGAATCAGCCCCAGCATTTT. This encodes CASLRGNQPQHF.

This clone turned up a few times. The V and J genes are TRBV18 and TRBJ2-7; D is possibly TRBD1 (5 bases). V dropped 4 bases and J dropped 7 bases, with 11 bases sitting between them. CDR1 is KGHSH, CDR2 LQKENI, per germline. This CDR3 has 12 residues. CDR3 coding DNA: TGTGCCAGCTCACAACTCAACAGGGAGCAGTACTTC. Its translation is CASSQLNREQYF.

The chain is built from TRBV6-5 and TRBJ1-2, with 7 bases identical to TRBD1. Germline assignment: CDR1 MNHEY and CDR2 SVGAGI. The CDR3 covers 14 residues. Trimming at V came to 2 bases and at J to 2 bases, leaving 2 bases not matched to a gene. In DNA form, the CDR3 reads TGTGCCAGCAGTTACAGGGGGCGCAACTATGGCTACACCTTC. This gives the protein CASSYRGRNYGYTF.

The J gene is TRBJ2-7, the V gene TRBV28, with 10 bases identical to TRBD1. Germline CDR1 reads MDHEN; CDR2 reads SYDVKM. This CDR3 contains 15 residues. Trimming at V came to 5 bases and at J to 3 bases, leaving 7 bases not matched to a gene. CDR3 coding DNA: TGTGCCAGCAGTGGACCGGGACAGGGGAACTACGAGCAGTACTTC. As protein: CASSGPGQGNYEQYF.

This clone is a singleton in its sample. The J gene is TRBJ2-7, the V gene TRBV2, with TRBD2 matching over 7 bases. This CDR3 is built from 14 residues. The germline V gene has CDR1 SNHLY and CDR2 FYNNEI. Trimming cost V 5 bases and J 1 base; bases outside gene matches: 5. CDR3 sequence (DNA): TGTGCCAGCAGTCGACCGGGACTATCCTACGAGCAGTACTTC. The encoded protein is CASSRPGLSYEQYF.

DNA of the CDR3: TGTGCCAGCAGCTTGGCGGGATCCTCTGCTCTAAATGAGCAGTTCTTC. It codes for CASSLAGSSALNEQFF. The V gene is TRBV5-6, the J gene TRBJ2-1; D possibly corresponds to TRBD2 (5 bases). V shed 0 bases and J shed 7 bases, with 17 bases lying between them. CDR1 and CDR2 (germline): SGHDT, YYEEEE. The CDR3 has 16 residues.

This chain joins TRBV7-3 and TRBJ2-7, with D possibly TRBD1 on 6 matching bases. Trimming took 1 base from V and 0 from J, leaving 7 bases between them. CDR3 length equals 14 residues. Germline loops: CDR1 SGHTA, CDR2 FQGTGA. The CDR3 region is CASSLKQGSYEQYF. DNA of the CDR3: TGTGCCAGCAGCTTAAAACAGGGCTCCTACGAGCAGTACTTC.

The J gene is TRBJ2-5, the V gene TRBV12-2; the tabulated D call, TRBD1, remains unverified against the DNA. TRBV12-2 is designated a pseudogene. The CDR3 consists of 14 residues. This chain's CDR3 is CASRPRTGQETQYF. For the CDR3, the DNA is TGTGCAAGTCGACCCCGGACAGGCCAAGAGACCCAGTACTTC.

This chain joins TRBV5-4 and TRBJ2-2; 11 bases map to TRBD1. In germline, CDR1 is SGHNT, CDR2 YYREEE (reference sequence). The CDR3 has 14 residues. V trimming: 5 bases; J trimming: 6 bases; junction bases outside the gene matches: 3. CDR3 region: CASRGQGAAGELFF. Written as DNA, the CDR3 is TGTGCCAGCAGAGGACAGGGGGCGGCCGGGGAGCTGTTTTTT. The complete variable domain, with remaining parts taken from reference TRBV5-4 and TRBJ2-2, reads ETGVTQSPTHLIKTRGQQVTLRCSSQSGHNTVSWYQQALGQGPQFIFQYYREEENGRGNFPPRFSGLQFPNYSSELNVNALELDDSALYLCASRGQGAAGELFFGEGSRLTVL.

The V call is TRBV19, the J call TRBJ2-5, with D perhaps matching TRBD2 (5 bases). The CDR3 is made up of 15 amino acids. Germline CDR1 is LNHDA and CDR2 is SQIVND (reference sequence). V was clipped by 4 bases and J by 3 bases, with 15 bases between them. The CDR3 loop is CASSRMGEGKETQYF. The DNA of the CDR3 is TGTGCCAGTAGTAGGATGGGAGAGGGAAAAGAGACCCAGTACTTC.

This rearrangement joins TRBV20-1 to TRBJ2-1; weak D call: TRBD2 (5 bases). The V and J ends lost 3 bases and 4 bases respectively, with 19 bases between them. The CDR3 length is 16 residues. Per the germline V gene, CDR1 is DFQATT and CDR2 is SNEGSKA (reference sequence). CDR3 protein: CSASPQPNRGYNEQFF. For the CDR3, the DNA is TGCAGTGCTAGTCCCCAACCTAACCGCGGGTACAATGAGCAGTTCTTC.

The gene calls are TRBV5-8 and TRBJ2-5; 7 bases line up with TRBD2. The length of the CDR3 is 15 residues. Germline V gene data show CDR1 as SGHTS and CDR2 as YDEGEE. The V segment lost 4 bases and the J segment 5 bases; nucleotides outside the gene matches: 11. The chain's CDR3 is CASSPLTTSWETQYF. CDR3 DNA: TGTGCCAGCAGCCCCCTGACGACTAGCTGGGAGACCCAGTACTTC.

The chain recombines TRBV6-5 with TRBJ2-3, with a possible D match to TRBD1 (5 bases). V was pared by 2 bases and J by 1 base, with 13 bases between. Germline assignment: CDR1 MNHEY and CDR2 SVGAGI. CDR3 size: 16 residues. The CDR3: CASSYLGVPGTDTQYF. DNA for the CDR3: TGTGCCAGCAGTTACCTAGGGGTCCCAGGCACAGATACGCAGTATTTT.

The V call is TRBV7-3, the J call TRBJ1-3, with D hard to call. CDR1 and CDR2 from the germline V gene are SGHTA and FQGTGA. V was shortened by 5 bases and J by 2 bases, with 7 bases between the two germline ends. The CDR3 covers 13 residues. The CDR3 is CASSEVPGNTIYF. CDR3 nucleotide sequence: TGTGCCAGCAGCGAGGTTCCTGGAAACACCATATATTTT.

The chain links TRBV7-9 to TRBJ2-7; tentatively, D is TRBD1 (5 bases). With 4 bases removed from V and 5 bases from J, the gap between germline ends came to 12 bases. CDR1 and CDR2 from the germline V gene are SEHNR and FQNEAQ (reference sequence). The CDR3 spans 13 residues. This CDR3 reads CASSYQGFHEQYF. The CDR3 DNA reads TGTGCCAGCAGCTATCAGGGTTTCCACGAGCAGTACTTC.

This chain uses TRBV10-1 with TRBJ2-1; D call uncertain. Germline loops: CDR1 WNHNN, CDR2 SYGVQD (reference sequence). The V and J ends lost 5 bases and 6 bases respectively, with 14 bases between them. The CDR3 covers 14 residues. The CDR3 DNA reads TGCGCCAGCAGTCCCGCGGCCGTCGCCAATGAGCAGTTCTTC. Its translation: CASSPAAVANEQFF.

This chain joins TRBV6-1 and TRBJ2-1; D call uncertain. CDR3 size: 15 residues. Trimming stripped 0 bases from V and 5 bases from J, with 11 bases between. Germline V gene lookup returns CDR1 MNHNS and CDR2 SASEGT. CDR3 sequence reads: CASSEALVLDNEQFF. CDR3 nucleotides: TGTGCCAGCAGTGAAGCGCTGGTCCTAGACAATGAGCAGTTCTTC.

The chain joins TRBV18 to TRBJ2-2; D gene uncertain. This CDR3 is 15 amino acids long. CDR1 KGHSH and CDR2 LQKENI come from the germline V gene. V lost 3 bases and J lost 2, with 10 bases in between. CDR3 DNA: TGTGCCAGCTCACCGCTCAGGCAAAACACCGGGGAGCTGTTTTTT. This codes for CASSPLRQNTGELFF.

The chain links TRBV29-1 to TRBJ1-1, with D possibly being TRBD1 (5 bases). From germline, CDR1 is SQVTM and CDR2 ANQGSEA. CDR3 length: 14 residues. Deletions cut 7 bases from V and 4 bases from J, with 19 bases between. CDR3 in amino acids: CSAQAGNAITEAFF. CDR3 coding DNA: TGCAGCGCACAAGCAGGGAACGCTATCACTGAAGCTTTCTTT.

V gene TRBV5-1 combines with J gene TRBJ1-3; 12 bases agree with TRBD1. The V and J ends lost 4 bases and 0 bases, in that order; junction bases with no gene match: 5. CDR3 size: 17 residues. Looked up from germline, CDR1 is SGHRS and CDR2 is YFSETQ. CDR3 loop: CASSEGTGGHSGNTIYF. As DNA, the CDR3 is TGCGCCAGCAGCGAAGGGACAGGGGGCCACTCTGGAAACACCATATATTTT.